This T cell receptor (beta chain) came from a study of cytomegalovirus exposure and HLA in healthy donors. Researchers ran the PCR with 60 Vbeta and 13 Jbeta primers. Measured with immunoSEQ multiplex PCR; TCRdb has only the in-frame clones, and not every one. The profile covers some 150,000 clones, with about four fifths appearing a single time and 4.5% to 6% taken by the ten largest. Concerning this clone: Its antigen is as yet unknown.

CDR3 length equals 16 residues. Trimming at V came to 2 bases and at J to 4 bases, leaving 9 bases not matched to a gene. Germline CDR1 and CDR2: SGHNT and YYREEE (reference sequence). Study-level findings and limits: Later analysis identified a missense DCLRE1C variant that was linked to TCR beta V- and J-gene trimming. What TCR beta sequences reportedly achieved was accurate prediction of HLA-A and HLA-B alleles in most subjects.

The chain recombines TRBV5-4 with TRBJ2-1; 7 bases are shared with TRBD2. The sequence derives from a man aged 30-40 years in good health and CMV-seropositive. The sample was PBMCs. CDR3 region: CASSFVAGVGYNEQFF. As DNA, the CDR3 is TGTGCCAGCAGCTTTGTGGCGGGAGTAGGTTACAATGAGCAGTTCTTC. Looking up the rest from reference TRBV5-4 and TRBJ2-1 gives the full variable domain: ETGVTQSPTHLIKTRGQQVTLRCSSQSGHNTVSWYQQALGQGPQFIFQYYREEENGRGNFPPRFSGLQFPNYSSELNVNALELDDSALYLCASSFVAGVGYNEQFFGPGTRLTVL.